The 23 T cell receptor beta chains in this list originate from one sample, sequenced in a study of T cell repertoires in cytomegalovirus infection. One entry per CDR3 protein, called by TCRdb with MiXCR from the reads. Seen here are roughly 120,000 distinct CDR3 sequences, around 28% observed once, and the top ten hold around 80%. The antigens of these receptors remain unknown. The sample consisted of CD8+ T cells from cultured PBMCs, taken from culture after CMV antigen stimulation. Receptors were obtained from a human donor in good health (CMV status not recorded). Some clones in this sample may be carry-over from other donors' samples.

The rearrangement links TRBV9 to TRBJ1-5; D call uncertain. Trimming stripped 4 bases from V and 1 base from J, with 6 bases between. Per the germline V gene, CDR1 is SGDLS and CDR2 is YYNGEE. This CDR3 has 13 residues. The CDR3 here is CASSRASNQPQHF. DNA of the CDR3: TGTGCCAGCAGCCGCGCGAGCAATCAGCCCCAGCATTTT.

The chain is built from TRBV7-6 and TRBJ2-5; 11 nucleotides match TRBD2. V dropped 3 bases and J dropped 2; count of bases not matched to a gene: 2. The V gene's germline CDR1 is SGHVS and CDR2 FNYEAQ. The CDR3 runs to 15 residues. Here the CDR3 reads CASSFTSGGQETQYF. Here the CDR3 DNA reads TGTGCCAGCAGCTTTACTAGCGGGGGTCAAGAGACCCAGTACTTC.

This clonotype was counted many times. The rearrangement links TRBV7-8 to TRBJ1-4; D remains ambiguous. CDR1 SGHVS and CDR2 FQNEAQ come from the germline V gene. The ends were cut back, 5 bases at V and 7 bases at J, with 17 bases in the middle. The length of the CDR3 is 15 residues. CDR3 protein: CASSDPQWEFEKLFF. CDR3 nucleotides: TGTGCCAGCAGCGATCCCCAGTGGGAGTTTGAAAAACTGTTTTTT.

This chain uses TRBV7-6 with TRBJ2-2, with a weak D call TRBD2 (6 bases). Between the trimmed V and J ends, which lost 6 bases and 6 bases, there was a span of 23 bases. Germline CDR1 SGHVS, CDR2 FNYEAQ. This CDR3 is built from 17 residues. CDR3: CASSWEIGGWVAGELFF. The CDR3 DNA sequence: TGTGCCAGCAGTTGGGAGATCGGAGGGTGGGTCGCCGGGGAGCTGTTTTTT.

The chain is built from TRBV7-6 and TRBJ1-2; 8 bases are a match to TRBD1. V trimming: 3 bases; J trimming: 6 bases; junction bases outside the gene matches: 6. CDR3 length: 14 amino acids. Per germline, CDR1 SGHVS and CDR2 FNYEAQ. CDR3 sequence (DNA): TGTGCCAGCAGCTTCACAGGGGGTGCGGATGGCTACACCTTC. Translation gives CASSFTGGADGYTF.

This clonotype occurred a few times. The chain joins TRBV27 to TRBJ2-2, with D hard to call. CDR3 length: 13 amino acids. The germline V and J ends were trimmed by 3 bases and 5 bases, with 7 bases remaining between them. Germline V CDR1 and CDR2: MNHEY, SMNVEV (reference sequence). The CDR3 here is CASSFGSTGELFF. The CDR3 region has the DNA TGTGCCAGCAGTTTTGGTTCGACCGGGGAGCTGTTTTTT.

The V and J genes are TRBV5-4 and TRBJ1-2, with 7 bases that match TRBD1. Germline V gene lookup returns CDR1 SGHNT and CDR2 YYREEE (reference sequence). CDR3 length: 16 amino acids. V lost 4 bases and J lost 6; bases outside the gene matches: 15. Written as DNA, the CDR3 is TGTGCCAGCAGCCCCCATCCAGGGGGGGAGACGGATGGCTACACCTTC. This gives the protein CASSPHPGGETDGYTF.

The chain carries TRBV11-2 and TRBJ1-1; D call uncertain. From germline, CDR1 is SGHAT and CDR2 FQNNGV. The CDR3 spans 12 residues. V lost 4 bases and J 10 bases, leaving 13 bases between the germline ends. The DNA for the CDR3 is TGTGCCAGCAGCTCTATTGCGATGGGAGCTTTCTTT. Protein: CASSSIAMGAFF.

Many counts were recorded for this clonotype. The V call is TRBV12-3 or TRBV12-4, the J call TRBJ1-5, with D possibly TRBD1 on 6 matching bases. The CDR3 covers 18 residues. V was clipped by 2 bases and J by 0 bases, with 17 bases between them. The CDR3 here is CASSLWAQRGYSNQPQHF. CDR3 DNA: TGTGCCAGCAGTTTATGGGCTCAGAGGGGGTATAGCAATCAGCCCCAGCATTTT.

The chain combines TRBV25-1 with TRBJ2-1; TRBD2 aligns across 8 bases. Losses at the gene ends were 3 bases for V and 12 bases for J; bases not matched to a gene: 7. This CDR3 contains 13 residues. CDR1 and CDR2 from the germline V gene are MGHDK and SYGVNS. The CDR3 region is CASSDPGGAMQFF. The CDR3 DNA reads TGTGCCAGCAGTGATCCGGGGGGGGCGATGCAGTTCTTC.

This clonotype was found a few times. The chain couples TRBV19 to TRBJ2-1, with 9 bases that match TRBD1. Germline V gene data show CDR1 as LNHDA and CDR2 as SQIVND (reference sequence). The J segment lost 4 bases and the V segment lost 3 bases, leaving 4 bases of the junction unmatched. The CDR3 has 15 amino acids. The CDR3 here is CASSIGGQGYNEQFF. The CDR3 bases are TGTGCCAGTAGTATCGGAGGACAGGGGTACAATGAGCAGTTCTTC. The variable domain in full, with the rest retrieved from reference TRBV19 and TRBJ2-1, is DGGITQSPKYLFRKEGQNVTLSCEQNLNHDAMYWYRQDPGQGLRLIYYSQIVNDFQKGDIAEGYSVSREKKESFPLTVTSAQKNPTAFYLCASSIGGQGYNEQFFGPGTRLTVL.

V is TRBV2 and J is TRBJ1-1; D unclear. Trimming stripped 3 bases from V and 3 bases from J, with 5 bases between. Germline V gene data show CDR1 as SNHLY and CDR2 as FYNNEI. The CDR3 runs to 12 residues. DNA for the CDR3: TGTGCCAGCAGTGAGTACGACACTGAAGCTTTCTTT. Its protein is CASSEYDTEAFF.

The chain is built from TRBV5-1 and TRBJ1-1, with 7 bases lining up with TRBD1. V lost 3 bases and J lost 0; bases outside the gene matches: 5. This CDR3 has 15 residues. Germline CDR1 is SGHRS and CDR2 is YFSETQ. As DNA, the CDR3 is TGCGCCAGCAGCTGGGGACAGTACATGAACACTGAAGCTTTCTTT. Protein: CASSWGQYMNTEAFF.

The rearrangement joins TRBV12-3 or TRBV12-4 to TRBJ2-2; no firm D call. The CDR3 extends over 12 amino acids. Trimming stripped 5 bases from V and 5 bases from J, with 6 bases between. This CDR3 reads CASSRATGELFF. CDR3 DNA: TGTGCCAGCAGTAGGGCGACCGGGGAGCTGTTTTTT.

The chain recombines TRBV15 with TRBJ1-5; 8 bases agree with TRBD1. Losses at the gene ends were 5 bases for V and 2 bases for J; bases not matched to a gene: 5. This CDR3 contains 15 residues. Germline CDR1 and CDR2: LNHNV and YYDKDF (reference sequence). The CDR3 sequence is CATSFLTGGNQPQHF. The CDR3, as DNA: TGTGCCACCAGCTTCCTGACAGGGGGCAATCAGCCCCAGCATTTT.

This chain joins TRBV7-3 and TRBJ2-1; tentatively, D is TRBD1 or TRBD2 (5 bases each). V lost 7 bases and J lost 8, with 12 bases in between. Germline V lookup: CDR1 SGHTA, CDR2 FQGTGA. This CDR3 is 12 amino acids long. This chain's CDR3 is CASTSMGDEQFF. DNA for the CDR3: TGTGCCAGCACCTCGATGGGGGATGAGCAGTTCTTC.

This clonotype has at least ten counts. The V call is TRBV4-1, the J call TRBJ1-2; D is undetermined. With 0 bases removed from V and 2 bases from J, the gap between germline ends came to 7 bases. Germline CDR1 reads MGHRA; CDR2 reads YSYEKL. The CDR3 totals 14 residues. The DNA for the CDR3 is TGCGCCAGCAGCCAAGATTCCGGGAACTATGGCTACACCTTC. This translates into CASSQDSGNYGYTF.

This sequence joins TRBV24-1 and TRBJ1-4, with D unresolved. This CDR3 has 16 amino acids. Germline V gives CDR1 KGHDR, CDR2 SFDVKD. With 1 base removed from V and 0 bases from J, the gap between germline ends came to 8 bases. CDR3: CATSDFRPATNEKLFF. The CDR3 DNA is TGTGCCACCAGTGATTTCAGGCCGGCAACTAATGAAAAACTGTTTTTT.

The sample holds a few counts of this clonotype. The V gene is TRBV7-9, the J gene TRBJ2-3; possible D gene TRBD2, 5 bases. CDR3 length: 16 residues. Germline CDR1 reads SEHNR; CDR2 reads FQNEAQ (reference sequence). Trimming stripped 5 bases from V and 0 bases from J, with 15 bases between. CDR3 region: CASSPLQRVSTDTQYF. In DNA, the CDR3 is TGTGCCAGCAGCCCATTACAGAGGGTTAGCACAGATACGCAGTATTTT.

Note on this clonotype: A read error may account for a junction end that differs from germline. The chain employs TRBV7-2 and TRBJ1-1; a weak D match, TRBD1 (5 bases). In germline, CDR1 is SGHTA, CDR2 FQGNSA. This CDR3 is built from 16 residues. The chain's CDR3 is CASSLWGGTLDTAAFF. CDR3 sequence (DNA): TGTGCCAGCAGCCTTTGGGGAGGTACGTTGGACACTGCAGCTTTCTTT.

This clonotype has a handful of counts. This chain uses TRBV7-7 with TRBJ2-5; TRBD2 matches at 7 bases. CDR3 length: 15 residues. V dropped 0 bases and J dropped 2; count of bases not matched to a gene: 3. Germline assignment: CDR1 SSHAT and CDR2 FNYEAQ (reference sequence). CDR3 bases: TGTGCCAGCAGCTTAGCACTGGGGGGGCAAGAGACCCAGTACTTC. Amino acids: CASSLALGGQETQYF.

This chain connects TRBV4-1 to TRBJ2-7; the D is unclear. V lost 0 bases and J lost 7, with 16 bases in between. Germline V CDR1 and CDR2: MGHRA, YSYEKL. This CDR3 has 15 residues. The CDR3 loop is CASSQEWAVEGEQYF. CDR3 sequence (DNA): TGCGCCAGCAGCCAAGAATGGGCAGTTGAAGGGGAGCAGTACTTC.

The chain combines TRBV12-3 or TRBV12-4 with TRBJ2-7, with D perhaps TRBD1 (6 bases). The CDR3 runs 14 residues. Trimming pared 6 bases from V and 4 bases from J, leaving 16 bases between. The CDR3 DNA reads TGTGCCAGCAGCATAACACCAGGGGCTTACGAGCAGTACTTC. It codes for CASSITPGAYEQYF.